This TCR beta chain comes out of a study of blood T cell repertoires in COVID-19. This clone was recorded once. Clinical histories supplied by participants themselves formed the basis of cohort assignment. The CDR3 has 11 residues. Germline loops: CDR1 SNHLY, CDR2 FYNNEI. The V and J ends lost 10 bases and 8 bases respectively, with 14 bases between them. TCRdb keeps only in-frame clones here, not all; method: immunoSEQ multiplex PCR. The sample records around 250,000 clones, about nine tenths being singletons. The rearrangement links TRBV2 to TRBJ1-1; D is possibly TRBD1 (5 bases). The sequencing sample was made of PBMCs or T cells enriched from blood (not recorded which). This receptor was identified in a human donor in a cohort exposed to, infected with or recovered from COVID-19 (not recorded which). The donor label of this sample is uncertain. This CDR3 reads CATPRGWEAFF. CDR3 DNA: TGTGCCACCCCGCGGGGGTGGGAAGCTTTCTTT.